The rows below give T cell receptor beta chains drawn from one sample of a study of T cells in Graves' hyperthyroidism and ophthalmopathy. One entry per CDR3 protein results from TCRdb running MiXCR on the multiplex PCR reads. The table records approximately 98,000 distinct CDR3 sequences, 40% of them present only once. Sequenced material: peripheral blood or thyroid tissue (not recorded which). These receptors were obtained from a woman aged 30 to 39 with Graves' hyperthyroidism. Both conserved end residues are part of each CDR3. The D gene is left open where the match is weak. A clone size is listed for some rows: how often the clone was seen (once, few, many), or a class if it is expanded.

NA	16	TRBV7-2	TRBJ2-7	NA	TGTGCCAGCAGCCCCATCGTCTGGGAGGCGACCTACGAGCAGTACTTC	CASSPIVWEATYEQYF
many	17	TRBV11-2	TRBJ2-5	TRBD2	TGTGCCAGCAGCTTAGATCGAGGTAGCGGGAGTCTGGAGACCCAGTACTTC	CASSLDRGSGSLETQYF
many	12	TRBV12-3/TRBV12-4	TRBJ2-7	TRBD1	TGTGCCAGCAGGGCCCCAGGGGGCCAGCAGTACTTC	CASRAPGGQQYF
NA	14	TRBV20-1	TRBJ1-1	NA	TGCAGTGCTAGAGATCCAGATGAGAACACTGAAGCTTCCTTT	CSARDPDENTEASF
many	16	TRBV27	TRBJ2-5	TRBD2	TGTGCCAGCAGTGACCAACTAGCGGGGTATCAAGAGACCCAGTACTTC	CASSDQLAGYQETQYF
NA	20	TRBV7-8	TRBJ1-1	NA	NA	CASSFYICSANDRIGAEAFF
NA	17	TRBV7-9	TRBJ1-1	TRBD1	TGTGCCAGCAGCATGACAGGGGGCGCGAGTTTTTACACTGAAGCTTTCTTT	CASSMTGGASFYTEAFF
many	14	TRBV3-1	TRBJ2-2	NA	TGTGCCAGCAGCCAAGTCAGGACAGTTCCGGAGCTGTTTTTT	CASSQVRTVPELFF
NA	15	TRBV2	TRBJ2-5	TRBD2	TGTGCCAGCAGTGAAAGGGGACTAGCGGGAGAGACCCAGTACTTC	CASSERGLAGETQYF
medium-sized	14	TRBV10-3	TRBJ2-5	TRBD2	TGTGCCATCAGAGGAGCGGGAGTGGCGGAGACCCAGTACTTC	CAIRGAGVAETQYF
NA	16	TRBV7-3	TRBJ1-2	NA	TGTGCCAGCAGTTTCTCGTTAAGGTTCGAAGGCTATAGCTACACCTTC	CASSFSLRFEGYSYTF
many	16	TRBV5-1	TRBJ1-5	NA	TGCGCCAGCAGCCCGAGCGGGTGGGGCGGCAATCAGCCCCAGCATTTT	CASSPSGWGGNQPQHF
NA	14	TRBV20-1	TRBJ2-7	TRBD1	TGCAGTGCTAGTCCCGGGACAGGGCAATACGAGCAGTACTTC	CSASPGTGQYEQYF
NA	13	TRBV6-1	TRBJ2-7	NA	TGTGCCAGCAGAAGGGTCCGAATCTACGAGCAGTACTTC	CASRRVRIYEQYF
many	16	TRBV28	TRBJ2-7	NA	TGTGCCAGCACCTTAGGGGGGGCTATGTACTCCTACGAGCAGTACTTC	CASTLGGAMYSYEQYF
medium-sized	13	TRBV20-1	TRBJ1-5	NA	TGCAGTGCTAGGCGGGGAGGCAATCAGCCCCAGCATTTT	CSARRGGNQPQHF
many	16	TRBV9	TRBJ2-7	TRBD2	TGTGCCAGCAGCTCTCGGGCGAGCGGGGATATCTACGAGCAGTACTTC	CASSSRASGDIYEQYF
many	14	TRBV27	TRBJ2-5	NA	TGTGCCAGCAGTTCCACGACTAGTCGGGAGACCCAGTACTTC	CASSSTTSRETQYF
few	15	TRBV18	TRBJ2-2	TRBD1	TGTGCCAGCTCACCACGACAGGGCAACACCGGGGAGCTGTTTTTT	CASSPRQGNTGELFF
many	18	TRBV28	TRBJ2-6	TRBD1	TGTGCCAGCAGTTCTCCGGGACAGGCTAATTCTGGGGCCAACGTCCTGACTTTC	CASSSPGQANSGANVLTF
few	11	TRBV28	TRBJ1-2	NA	TGTGCCAGCAACAAGATCCTTGGCCACACCTTC	CASNKILGHTF
many	12	TRBV12-3/TRBV12-4	TRBJ1-2	TRBD1	TGTGCCAGCGGCAGACAGGGCTATGGCTACACCTTC	CASGRQGYGYTF
NA	17	TRBV7-2	TRBJ1-6	NA	TGTGCCAGCAGCTCGATAGGGGGTAGCTCCTATAATTCACCCCTCCACTTT	CASSSIGGSSYNSPLHF
NA	14	TRBV2	TRBJ1-3	NA	TGTGCCAGCAGTAGGGAGGTTCGTGGGGGCACCATATATTTT	CASSREVRGGTIYF
NA	14	TRBV7-2	TRBJ1-2	NA	TGTGCCTACACCCGGGACAAAAAAAACTATGGCTACACCTTC	CAYTRDKKNYGYTF
once	15	TRBV13	TRBJ1-5	NA	TGTGCCAGCAGCTCATCTCAGGGATTAGGACAGCCCCAGCATTTT	CASSSSQGLGQPQHF
many	16	TRBV11-2	TRBJ2-7	NA	TGTGCCAGCAGCTTAGGAAGCGGGCGCACTTCCTACGAGCAGTACTTC	CASSLGSGRTSYEQYF
many	15	TRBV5-1	TRBJ2-7	NA	TGCGCCAGCAGCTTGGCTGCTTGGCAGGGCTACGAGCAGTACTTC	CASSLAAWQGYEQYF
NA	11	TRBV20-1	TRBJ2-7	NA	TGCAGCGGGGACCCACCCTACGAGCAGTACTTC	CSGDPPYEQYF
many	15	TRBV7-2	TRBJ1-1	NA	TGTGCCAGCAGCTTAGTAGCCAGGACCACCACTGAAGCTTTCTTT	CASSLVARTTTEAFF